Listed below are T cell receptor beta chains from one sample, sequenced in a study of T cell clones after liver transplantation. Profiling relied on immunoSEQ multiplex PCR, and the TCRdb table lists in-frame clones only, not all of them. The table has 55,000 to 80,000 clones, 90% seen once. The sequences come from CD4+ T cells from blood, collected before liver transplant. These receptors were collected from a human donor who received a liver transplant. The CDR3 runs from the conserved cysteine through the conserved F or W. A D gene is named only where the DNA matches it firmly. Only part of the rows carry a size: once, few, many, or a class if the clone is expanded.

. | TRBJ1-5 | 13 | TRBV6-4 | . | CASSDSTNQPQHF | TGTGCCAGCAGTGACTCGACCAATCAGCCCCAGCATTTT
. | TRBJ2-3 | 17 | TRBV6-1 | TRBD2 | CASSGSTSGPSTDTQYF | TGTGCCAGCAGTGGGTCGACTAGCGGGCCAAGCACAGATACGCAGTATTTT
. | TRBJ2-7 | 11 | TRBV30 | . | CAWRRDYEQYF | TGTGCCTGGAGGAGGGATTACGAGCAGTACTTC
. | TRBJ1-1 | 16 | TRBV28 | . | CASSSLGGWSRTEAFF | TGTGCCAGCAGTTCCCTCGGGGGGTGGTCGCGCACTGAAGCTTTCTTT
. | TRBJ2-3 | 14 | TRBV2 | . | CASSSRQTPDTQYF | TGTGCCAGCAGTTCTCGACAAACTCCAGATACGCAGTATTTT
. | TRBJ2-5 | 12 | TRBV6-1 | TRBD2 | CASGRGGETQYF | TGTGCCAGCGGGAGGGGTGGGGAGACCCAGTACTTC
. | TRBJ2-1 | 13 | TRBV11-3 | . | CASSLNRDNEQFF | TGTGCCAGCAGCTTAAACAGAGACAATGAGCAGTTCTTC
. | TRBJ2-7 | 15 | TRBV6-4 | . | CASSDDSRRSYEQYF | TGTGCCAGCAGTGATGACTCAAGGCGATCCTACGAGCAGTACTTC
. | TRBJ1-2 | 17 | TRBV30 | TRBD1 | CAWRRSGRTGGNYGYTF | TGTGCCTGGCGGCGTTCAGGAAGGACAGGGGGGAACTATGGCTACACCTTC
once | TRBJ2-7 | 14 | TRBV6-5 | . | CASSYSRGSYEQYF | TGTGCCAGCAGTTACTCGCGGGGCTCCTACGAGCAGTACTTC
. | TRBJ2-5 | 15 | TRBV5-1 | TRBD1 | CASSLGQGVDETQYF | TGCGCCAGCAGCTTGGGACAGGGGGTTGACGAGACCCAGTACTTC
. | TRBJ1-1 | 15 | TRBV29-1 | TRBD1 | CSVGQTGGMNTEAFF | TGCAGCGTTGGGCAGACAGGGGGGATGAACACTGAAGCTTTCTTT
. | TRBJ2-1 | 13 | TRBV18 | . | CASSPPTHDEQFF | TGTGCCAGCTCACCACCGACGCATGATGAGCAGTTCTTC
. | TRBJ2-7 | 15 | TRBV7-3 | . | CASSSKDFHLREQYF | TGTGCCAGCAGCTCCAAGGACTTCCACCTGAGGGAGCAGTACTTC
. | TRBJ2-1 | 16 | TRBV15 | . | CATSRDPGRVGNEQFF | TGTGCCACCAGCAGAGATCCCGGGAGAGTAGGCAATGAGCAGTTCTTC
. | TRBJ1-2 | 13 | TRBV5-4 | . | CASSLNSNYGYTF | TGTGCCAGCAGCTTGAACAGCAACTATGGCTACACCTTC
. | TRBJ1-2 | 15 | TRBV6-5 | TRBD1 | CASSKTGTGDYGYTF | TGTGCCAGCAGTAAGACCGGGACAGGGGACTATGGCTACACCTTC
. | TRBJ2-7 | 18 | TRBV11-3 | TRBD2 | CASSRGGRAQVYPYEQYF | TGTGCCAGCAGCCGGGGGGGAAGGGCCCAAGTTTATCCCTACGAGCAGTACTTC
. | TRBJ2-3 | 16 | TRBV4-1 | . | CASSFTGTFSTDTQYF | TGCGCCAGCAGCTTTACCGGGACCTTTAGCACAGATACGCAGTATTTT
. | TRBJ1-2 | 15 | TRBV6-1 | . | CASSERASGGYGYTF | TGTGCCAGCAGTGAACGGGCCTCTGGGGGCTATGGCTACACCTTC
. | TRBJ2-7 | 15 | TRBV5-1 | TRBD1 | CASSKQGTLSYEQYF | TGCGCCAGCAGCAAACAGGGGACCCTTTCCTACGAGCAGTACTTC
. | TRBJ2-2 | 13 | TRBV9 | . | CASSVEGTGELFF | TGTGCCAGCAGCGTAGAGGGGACCGGGGAGCTGTTTTTT
. | TRBJ1-2 | 14 | TRBV5-1 | TRBD1 | CASSLETGANGYTF | TGCGCCAGCAGCTTGGAGACAGGGGCGAATGGCTACACCTTC
. | TRBJ2-3 | 13 | TRBV12-2 | . | CASRAGNTDTQYF | TGTGCAAGTCGGGCGGGAAACACAGATACGCAGTATTTT
. | TRBJ1-5 | 16 | TRBV2 | . | CASSVRAGTEGAPQHF | TGTGCCAGCAGCGTCAGGGCCGGGACCGAGGGTGCGCCCCAGCATTTT
. | TRBJ1-4 | 13 | TRBV5-1 | . | CASSLELGEKLFF | TGCGCCAGCAGCTTGGAGTTGGGTGAAAAACTGTTTTTT
. | TRBJ2-3 | 20 | TRBV4-2 | TRBD2 | CASSQAFGALTSGRQDTQYF | TGTGCCAGCAGCCAAGCATTCGGGGCACTGACTAGCGGGAGACAAGATACGCAGTATTTT
. | TRBJ1-4 | 15 | TRBV15 | . | CATSRDQRAQEKLFF | TGTGCCACCAGCAGAGATCAACGTGCTCAGGAAAAACTGTTTTTT
. | TRBJ2-1 | 14 | TRBV6-5 | . | CASSQAGPYNEQFF | TGTGCCAGCAGTCAAGCGGGCCCCTACAATGAGCAGTTCTTC
. | TRBJ1-2 | 13 | TRBV5-1 | . | CASSLDPGGGYTF | TGCGCCAGCAGCTTGGACCCAGGTGGAGGCTACACCTTC
. | TRBJ2-3 | 12 | TRBV11-3 | . | CASSFDTDTQYF | TGTGCCAGCAGCTTCGACACAGATACGCAGTATTTT
. | TRBJ2-1 | 15 | TRBV5-1 | . | CASSLVGGEGVEQFF | TGCGCCAGCAGCTTGGTTGGCGGGGAAGGCGTTGAGCAGTTCTTC
. | TRBJ2-7 | 11 | TRBV19 | . | CASRRRGEQYF | TGTGCCAGTAGAAGACGGGGCGAGCAGTACTTC
few | TRBJ1-1 | 16 | TRBV15 | TRBD1 | CATSRVTGALYTEAFF | TGTGCCACCAGCAGAGTGACAGGGGCCTTATATACTGAAGCTTTCTTT
. | TRBJ1-4 | 14 | TRBV28 | . | CAAYSGATNEKLFF | TGTGCCGCTTACTCAGGCGCAACTAATGAAAAACTGTTTTTT
few | TRBJ2-7 | 13 | TRBV7-9 | . | CASSLSGDGKQYF | TGTGCCAGCAGCTTGTCCGGGGACGGTAAGCAGTACTTC
. | TRBJ2-7 | 14 | TRBV5-1 | . | CASSADLILREQYF | TGCGCCAGCAGCGCGGACCTGATTTTGAGGGAGCAGTACTTC
. | TRBJ1-3 | 14 | TRBV11-3 | . | CATSGRISGNTIYF | TGTGCCACCTCGGGACGGATCTCTGGAAACACCATATATTTT
. | TRBJ2-7 | 13 | TRBV19 | . | CASSIMVAYEQYF | TGTGCCAGTAGCATCATGGTAGCTTACGAGCAGTACTTC
. | TRBJ1-5 | 15 | TRBV30 | . | CAWSRGHYHNQPQHF | TGTGCCTGGAGTAGAGGACACTACCACAATCAGCCCCAGCATTTT
. | TRBJ2-2 | 15 | TRBV11-3 | . | CASSPGEANTGELFF | TGTGCCAGCAGCCCAGGGGAAGCGAACACCGGGGAGCTGTTTTTT
few | TRBJ2-2 | 15 | TRBV5-1 | . | CASSLRSANTGELFF | TGCGCCAGCAGCTTGCGTTCAGCGAACACCGGGGAGCTGTTTTTT
. | TRBJ2-2 | 15 | TRBV10-3 | TRBD2 | CAIRPSGTNTGELFF | TGTGCCATCAGGCCTAGCGGGACGAACACCGGGGAGCTGTTTTTT
. | TRBJ1-1 | 13 | TRBV5-4 | . | CASSLEEGTEAFF | TGTGCCAGCAGCTTGGAGGAGGGCACTGAAGCTTTCTTT
. | TRBJ2-5 | 13 | TRBV9 | . | CASSGSDQETQYF | TGTGCCAGCAGCGGTAGCGACCAAGAGACCCAGTACTTC
. | TRBJ1-2 | 14 | TRBV5-6 | . | CASSLRGNPYGYTF | TGTGCCAGCAGCTTGAGAGGGAACCCCTATGGCTACACCTTC
once | TRBJ1-1 | 13 | TRBV27 | . | CASSPNWGPEAFF | TGTGCCAGCAGCCCTAATTGGGGCCCTGAAGCTTTCTTT
. | TRBJ2-7 | 16 | TRBV5-1 | TRBD2 | CASSVGLAGGPYEQYF | TGCGCCAGCAGCGTGGGACTAGCGGGAGGGCCCTACGAGCAGTACTTC
. | TRBJ1-5 | 16 | TRBV19 | TRBD1 | CASRTTGTDSNQPQHF | TGTGCCAGTAGGACGACAGGGACCGATAGCAATCAGCCCCAGCATTTT
. | TRBJ1-2 | 13 | TRBV7-3 | . | CASSLGQPYGYTF | TGTGCCAGCAGCTTAGGACAGCCCTATGGCTACACCTTC
. | TRBJ1-1 | 15 | TRBV28 | . | CASSKGAGLPFGAFF | TGTGCCAGCAGCAAAGGGGCAGGGTTACCCTTCGGGGCTTTCTTT